The following is a T cell receptor (beta chain) sequence with its context. The antigen is undetermined. At one end, the junction sequence differs from germline, possibly due to a read error. Amplified regions were TCR beta CDR3 sequences from RNA transcripts. The HTBI primer set was used in a first-round RT-PCR of the TCR CDR3. MiXCR, applied by TCRdb to the multiplex PCR reads, yields one record per CDR3 protein. The data contain around 760,000 distinct CDR3 sequences, approximately 36% of them singletons. Uncontrolled infection, other autoimmune disease, pregnancy or lactation disqualified patients from enrolment. This sample was included in a study of T cells in Graves' hyperthyroidism and ophthalmopathy. Study conclusions and caveats: Most thyroid clonotypes expanded above 0.001 appeared in blood too. Separating ophthalmopathy from stable hyperthyroidism was achieved by a 13 V-J model.

Germline CDR1 is ENHRY and CDR2 is SYGVKD. The CDR3 has 15 residues. Sample: blood. The chain uses TRBV10-3 and TRBJ2-5, with unresolved D. This receptor was taken from a woman aged 40 to 55 with Graves' hyperthyroidism. The CDR3 region is CASSYSPGGQETQYF. The DNA for the CDR3 is TGTGCCAGCAGTTACTCGCCAGGTGGCCAAGAGACCCAGTACTTC.